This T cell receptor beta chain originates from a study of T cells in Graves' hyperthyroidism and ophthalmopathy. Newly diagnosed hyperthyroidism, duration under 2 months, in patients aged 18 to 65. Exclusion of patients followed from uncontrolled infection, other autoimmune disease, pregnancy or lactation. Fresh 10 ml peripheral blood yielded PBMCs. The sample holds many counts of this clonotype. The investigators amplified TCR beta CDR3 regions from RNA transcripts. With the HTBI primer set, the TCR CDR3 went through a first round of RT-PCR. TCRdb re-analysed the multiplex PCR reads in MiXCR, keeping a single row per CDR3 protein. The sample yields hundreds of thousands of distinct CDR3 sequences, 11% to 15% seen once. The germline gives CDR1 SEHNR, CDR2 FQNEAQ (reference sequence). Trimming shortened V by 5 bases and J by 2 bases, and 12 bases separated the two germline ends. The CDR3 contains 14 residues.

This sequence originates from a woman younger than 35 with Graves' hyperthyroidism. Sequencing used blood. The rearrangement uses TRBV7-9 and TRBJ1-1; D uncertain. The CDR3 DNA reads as TGTGCCAGCAGCCCGACAATCTACAACACTGAAGCTTTCTTT. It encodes CASSPTIYNTEAFF. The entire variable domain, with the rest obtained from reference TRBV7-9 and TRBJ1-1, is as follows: DTGVSQNPRHKITKRGQNVTFRCDPISEHNRLYWYRQTLGQGPEFLTYFQNEAQLEKSRLLSDRFSAERPKGSFSTLEIQRTEQGDSAMYLCASSPTIYNTEAFFGQGTRLTVV.